Below, 20 T cell receptor beta chains from the same sample are listed, as sequenced in a study of blood T cell repertoires in COVID-19. Here immunoSEQ multiplex PCR was the method, and the copy in TCRdb shows in-frame clones only, minus some. The table lists 250,000 to 350,000 clones, around 90% of them singletons. Material: peripheral blood. Receptors originate from a man aged 18 to 30 with active or convalescent COVID-19.

The chain is built from TRBV4-1 and TRBJ2-5; 10 bases fit TRBD2. The V segment lost 5 bases and the J segment 1 base; nucleotides outside the gene matches: 7. The germline CDR1 and CDR2 sequences are MGHRA and YSYEKL. This CDR3 is built from 16 residues. In DNA form, the CDR3 reads TGCGCCAGCAGCACTCTAGCGGGGGCCTTCCAAGAGACCCAGTACTTC. Translating it yields CASSTLAGAFQETQYF.

The chain has TRBV5-1 and TRBJ2-7, with TRBD2 identical over 7 bases. V lost 4 bases, J lost 2 bases, and 9 bases stayed unmatched. Germline V gene data show CDR1 as SGHRS and CDR2 as YFSETQ. The CDR3 consists of 15 residues. The CDR3 loop is CASSPQGGGTYEQYF. CDR3 coding DNA: TGCGCCAGCAGCCCGCAGGGCGGGGGAACCTACGAGCAGTACTTC.

V is TRBV15 and J is TRBJ1-3; D is perhaps TRBD1 (6 bases). V was pared by 2 bases and J by 2 bases, with 10 bases between. This CDR3 has 15 amino acids. Germline loops: CDR1 LNHNV, CDR2 YYDKDF (reference sequence). CDR3 bases: TGTGCCACCAGCAGAAACAGGGCCGCTGGAAACACCATATATTTT. It translates to CATSRNRAAGNTIYF.

V and J are TRBV6-2 or TRBV6-3 and TRBJ2-5, with 7 nucleotides matching TRBD2. Germline CDR1 MNHEY, CDR2 SVGEGT. This CDR3 has 14 residues. V shed 5 bases, J shed 0 bases, and the junction held 3 bases outside the gene matches. CDR3 DNA: TGTGCCAGCAGTAGAAGCGGGGACCAAGAGACCCAGTACTTC. Translated, it gives CASSRSGDQETQYF.

This chain joins TRBV9 and TRBJ2-2; D is possibly TRBD2 (5 bases). CDR1 is SGDLS, CDR2 YYNGEE, per germline. V was pared by 8 bases and J by 0 bases, with 14 bases between. This CDR3 spans 15 amino acids. The DNA for the CDR3 is TGTGCCAGTGCGGCTGGCGGGTCGAACACCGGGGAGCTGTTTTTT. Amino acids: CASAAGGSNTGELFF.

In this sample, this clone turned up once. V and J are TRBV7-9 and TRBJ1-2, with no clear D. The V gene lost 5 bases and the J gene lost 5 bases, with 9 bases spanning the gap. The CDR3 has 12 residues. Germline assignment: CDR1 SEHNR and CDR2 FQNEAQ (reference sequence). The CDR3 loop is CASSRLEYGYTF. The CDR3 region has the DNA TGTGCCAGCAGCAGATTGGAGTATGGCTACACCTTC.

V and J are TRBV19 and TRBJ1-5; TRBD1 is a possible D gene (5 bases). The CDR3 is 14 amino acids. Germline V lookup: CDR1 LNHDA, CDR2 SQIVND (reference sequence). V was pared by 0 bases and J by 4 bases, with 7 bases between. Written as DNA, the CDR3 is TGTGCCAGTAGTATAGACGGGGGTAATCAGCCCCAGCATTTT. Translated, it gives CASSIDGGNQPQHF. The entire variable domain, with the rest obtained from reference TRBV19 and TRBJ1-5, is as follows: DGGITQSPKYLFRKEGQNVTLSCEQNLNHDAMYWYRQDPGQGLRLIYYSQIVNDFQKGDIAEGYSVSREKKESFPLTVTSAQKNPTAFYLCASSIDGGNQPQHFGDGTRLSIL.

The chain joins TRBV3-1 (or the pseudogene TRBV3-2) to TRBJ1-4, with 8 nucleotides matching TRBD1. The CDR3 is 14 residues long. CDR1 is LGHDT, CDR2 YNNKEL, per germline (reference sequence). The V gene end was trimmed by 2 bases and the J gene end by 5 bases; junction bases not matched to a gene: 1. The CDR3 nucleotides are TGTGCCAGCAGCCAACGGACAGGGAATGAAAAACTGTTTTTT. It codes for CASSQRTGNEKLFF.

J is TRBJ2-7 and V is TRBV5-8; a possible D gene is TRBD2 (5 bases). Trimming cost V 0 bases and J 0 bases, with 10 bases left between them. The CDR3 extends over 15 amino acids. Germline V gene data show CDR1 as SGHTS and CDR2 as YDEGEE. Written as DNA, the CDR3 is TGTGCCAGCAGCTTGGGAGGGTCGAGCTCCTACGAGCAGTACTTC. It is translated as CASSLGGSSSYEQYF.

V and J are TRBV7-9 and TRBJ1-1; D call uncertain. The CDR3 sequence is 12 residues long. The germline CDR1 and CDR2 sequences are SEHNR and FQNEAQ (reference sequence). V lost 8 bases to trimming and J lost 1 base, with 8 bases between them. The CDR3 coding sequence is TGTGCCAGCGATCAGTGGAACACTGAAGCTTTCTTT. This gives the protein CASDQWNTEAFF.

The V and J genes are TRBV6-5 and TRBJ2-2; D remains unclear. The CDR3 runs 14 residues. With 5 bases removed from V and 5 bases from J, the gap between germline ends came to 12 bases. The germline V gene has CDR1 MNHEY and CDR2 SVGAGI. CDR3 in amino acids: CASSTPGSTGELFF. The CDR3 DNA sequence: TGTGCCAGCAGTACGCCGGGTTCTACCGGGGAGCTGTTTTTT.

This chain uses TRBV4-1 with TRBJ2-7, with no clear D. The CDR3 consists of 14 residues. Germline values: CDR1 MGHRA, CDR2 YSYEKL. V was cut by 1 base and J by 0 bases, with 7 bases left in between. DNA for the CDR3: TGCGCCAGCAGCCAAGCCTTTAGCTCCTACGAGCAGTACTTC. This gives the protein CASSQAFSSYEQYF.

J is TRBJ1-5 and V is TRBV7-3; TRBD1 might be the D (5 bases). The CDR3 length is 13 residues. Trimming took off 5 bases at V and 2 bases at J, with 7 bases between the two ends. Germline V lookup: CDR1 SGHTA, CDR2 FQGTGA. The CDR3, as DNA: TGTGCCAGCAGCCAGACAGGCAATCAGCCCCAGCATTTT. Translating it yields CASSQTGNQPQHF.

V usage is TRBV9 and J usage is TRBJ1-2, with D possibly TRBD1 on 6 matching bases. The germline V and J ends were trimmed by 1 base and 1 base, with 14 bases remaining between them. The CDR3 runs to 16 residues. Germline V CDR1 and CDR2: SGDLS, YYNGEE. The CDR3 nucleotides are TGTGCCAGCAGCGTAAGAGTCCGGACAGATAACTATGGCTACACCTTC. Residues: CASSVRVRTDNYGYTF. Full variable domain (outside the CDR3, taken from reference TRBV9 and TRBJ1-2): DSGVTQTPKHLITATGQRVTLRCSPRSGDLSVYWYQQSLDQGLQFLIQYYNGEERAKGNILERFSAQQFPDLHSELNLSSLELGDSALYFCASSVRVRTDNYGYTFGSGTRLTVV.

The rearrangement uses TRBV11-3 and TRBJ1-5; D may be TRBD1 (6 bases). V lost 4 bases and J lost 0, with 19 bases in between. CDR1 SGHNT and CDR2 YENEEA come from the germline V gene. This CDR3 has 18 amino acids. This CDR3 is CASSYPGHYAYSNQPQHF. Here the CDR3 DNA reads TGTGCCAGCAGCTACCCGGGACACTACGCGTATAGCAATCAGCCCCAGCATTTT.

This chain links TRBV13 with TRBJ2-3; TRBD2 aligns across 11 bases. Trimming took 5 bases from V and 2 from J; bases not matched to a gene: 6. The CDR3 is made up of 16 amino acids. The germline CDR1 and CDR2 sequences are PRHDT and FYEKMQ (reference sequence). The CDR3 loop is CASSPRLAGPTDTQYF. CDR3 sequence (DNA): TGTGCCAGCAGCCCTAGACTAGCGGGGCCCACAGATACGCAGTATTTT. Variable domain in full (rest from reference TRBV13 and TRBJ2-3): AAGVIQSPRHLIKEKRETATLKCYPIPRHDTVYWYQQGPGQDPQFLISFYEKMQSDKGSIPDRFSAQQFSDYHSELNMSSLELGDSALYFCASSPRLAGPTDTQYFGPGTRLTVL.

In DNA, the CDR3 is TGTGCTAGTGGTTTCCTGACAGGGAAGGCGGCGGCTCAGCCCCAGCATTTT. It yields the protein CASGFLTGKAAAQPQHF. V gene TRBV12-5 combines with J gene TRBJ1-5, with 7 nucleotides matching TRBD1. Germline CDR1 and CDR2: LGHNT and FRNRAP. After removal of 3 bases from V and 6 bases from J, the junction contained 14 bases not matched to a gene. The CDR3 loop spans 17 amino acids.

The chain joins TRBV7-8 to TRBJ2-4; 7 bases match TRBD1. The V gene end was trimmed by 5 bases and the J gene end by 3 bases; junction bases not matched to a gene: 7. This CDR3 spans 15 amino acids. The germline V gene has CDR1 SGHVS and CDR2 FQNEAQ. CDR3 residues: CASSPYRDSKNIQYF. Here the CDR3 DNA reads TGTGCCAGCAGCCCCTACCGGGACAGCAAAAACATTCAGTACTTC.

Here the CDR3 reads CASSPGHSTGELFF. DNA of the CDR3: TGTGCCAGCTCACCAGGACACTCCACCGGGGAGCTGTTTTTT. J is TRBJ2-2 and V is TRBV18, with TRBD1 as a possible D gene (5 bases). The V end was cut by 2 bases, the J end by 4 bases, with 8 bases between. Germline V lookup: CDR1 KGHSH, CDR2 LQKENI. The CDR3 consists of 14 residues.

The rearrangement links TRBV7-2 to TRBJ2-1, with a possible D match to TRBD1 (6 bases). This CDR3 comprises 17 residues. Trimming cost V 3 bases and J 3 bases, with 18 bases left between them. Germline V gene data show CDR1 as SGHTA and CDR2 as FQGNSA. The CDR3, as DNA: TGTGCCAGCAGCTTCCCTCTCCACAGGGCCCACTACAATGAGCAGTTCTTC. Translated, it gives CASSFPLHRAHYNEQFF.